The 26 T cell receptor beta chains below were found in one sample sequenced in a study of OX40 agonist ivuxolimab in advanced cancers. TCRdb's copy holds only in-frame clones and misses some; the assay was immunoSEQ multiplex PCR. The table records roughly 100,000 clones, about four fifths of them present only once. The sequences come from CD4+ or CD8+ T cells sorted from blood, collected in a trial of the OX40 agonist ivuxolimab. The receptors derive from an adult with an advanced solid tumor such as melanoma, head and neck, liver or kidney cancer.

V and J are TRBV18 and TRBJ1-1; 8 bases are shared with TRBD1. Germline CDR1 is KGHSH and CDR2 is LQKENI. The CDR3 consists of 15 residues. Trimming at V came to 4 bases and at J to 1 base, leaving 5 bases not matched to a gene. This CDR3 is CASSHGTGPNTEAFF. CDR3 sequence (DNA): TGTGCCAGCTCACACGGGACAGGCCCGAACACTGAAGCTTTCTTT.

This clone occurred a few times. The chain is built from TRBV6-1 and TRBJ1-5; D remains unclear. The germline V and J ends were trimmed by 3 bases and 9 bases, with 12 bases remaining between them. This CDR3 region has 13 residues. CDR1 MNHNS and CDR2 SASEGT come from the germline V gene. The CDR3 sequence is CASSEQGPLPQHF. The CDR3 coding sequence is TGTGCCAGCAGTGAGCAAGGCCCGCTGCCCCAGCATTTT.

V is TRBV5-6 and J is TRBJ1-5; D remains ambiguous. Trimming took 1 base from V and 3 from J, leaving 17 bases between them. This CDR3 contains 17 residues. CDR1 is SGHDT and CDR2 is YYEEEE in the germline V gene. Here the CDR3 reads CASSLLGPIGYNQPQHF. In nucleotides, the CDR3 is TGTGCCAGCAGCTTGTTAGGGCCTATAGGTTACAATCAGCCCCAGCATTTT.

The gene calls are TRBV6-5 and TRBJ1-5; no clear D. Trimming removed 3 bases from V and 1 base from J, with 7 bases in between. Per germline, CDR1 MNHEY and CDR2 SVGAGI. This CDR3 spans 14 amino acids. Here the CDR3 reads CASSYAGSNQPQHF. The CDR3 DNA is TGTGCCAGCAGTTATGCGGGGAGCAATCAGCCCCAGCATTTT.

The V call is TRBV19, the J call TRBJ1-2; D remains ambiguous. CDR3 length: 15 residues. The germline V gene has CDR1 LNHDA and CDR2 SQIVND (reference sequence). With 10 bases removed from V and 0 bases from J, the gap between germline ends came to 18 bases. CDR3: CATKKTQISNYGYTF. The DNA for the CDR3 is TGTGCCACCAAAAAGACCCAAATATCTAACTATGGCTACACCTTC.

The V call is TRBV6-1, the J call TRBJ2-1, with 11 positions matching TRBD1. The CDR3 totals 13 residues. Germline-derived CDR1 and CDR2 are MNHNS and SASEGT. Trimming took 4 bases from V and 9 from J; bases not matched to a gene: 2. The CDR3 is CASSGGTGGEQFF. The CDR3 DNA follows: TGTGCCAGCAGTGGGGGGACAGGGGGTGAGCAGTTCTTC.

The gene calls are TRBV18 and TRBJ2-5, with 8 bases identical to TRBD1. The ends lost 0 bases at V and 4 bases at J; junction bases unmatched: 1. The length of the CDR3 is 14 residues. Germline CDR1 KGHSH, CDR2 LQKENI. The CDR3 sequence is CASSPPTGVETQYF. The CDR3 DNA reads TGTGCCAGCTCACCACCGACAGGGGTAGAGACCCAGTACTTC.

V and J are TRBV4-1 and TRBJ2-1; 7 bases are a match to TRBD2. The CDR3 has 16 residues. Germline V gene lookup returns CDR1 MGHRA and CDR2 YSYEKL. V shed 3 bases, J shed 9 bases, and the junction held 14 bases outside the gene matches. The CDR3 coding sequence is TGCGCCAGCAGCCAGTGGGGACTAAACAACCCACTTGAGCAGTTCTTC. Amino acid sequence: CASSQWGLNNPLEQFF.

This clone has a single count. This chain links TRBV9 with TRBJ2-1; D gene ambiguous. Trimming removed 4 bases at V and 3 bases at J, with 14 bases between. The CDR3 extends over 15 amino acids. Looked up from germline, CDR1 is SGDLS and CDR2 is YYNGEE. The CDR3 region is CASSPAGNVYNEQFF. The CDR3 DNA reads as TGTGCCAGCAGCCCCGCTGGGAATGTCTACAATGAGCAGTTCTTC.

This CDR3 is CSVRTEENTGELFF. DNA of the CDR3: TGCAGCGTCCGGACAGAAGAGAACACCGGGGAGCTGTTTTTT. This chain uses TRBV29-1 with TRBJ2-2, with a possible D match to TRBD1 (6 bases). The CDR3 runs to 14 residues. Trimming left V 6 bases short and J 1 base short, with 12 bases between. Per the germline V gene, CDR1 is SQVTM and CDR2 is ANQGSEA.

The V call is TRBV5-1, the J call TRBJ2-6, with D unclear. V was pared by 7 bases and J by 4 bases, with 12 bases between. The CDR3 sequence is 14 residues long. The V gene's germline CDR1 is SGHRS and CDR2 YFSETQ. CDR3 loop: CASLSRPGANVLTF. CDR3 nucleotides: TGCGCCAGCCTGAGCAGGCCCGGGGCCAACGTCCTGACTTTC.

This clone was counted once. V usage is TRBV10-1 and J usage is TRBJ2-7, with unresolved D. Trimming pared 2 bases from V and 4 bases from J, leaving 6 bases between. The CDR3 is 12 residues long. Germline CDR1 is WNHNN and CDR2 is SYGVQD (reference sequence). CDR3 coding DNA: TGCGCCAGCAGTGAGGACATTTACGAGCAGTACTTC. As protein: CASSEDIYEQYF.

The chain couples TRBV27 to TRBJ2-1; 14 bases fit TRBD2. The CDR3 extends over 16 amino acids. The junction had 3 bases not matched to a gene; V was cut back by 2 bases and J by 6 bases. The germline gives CDR1 MNHEY, CDR2 SMNVEV (reference sequence). The CDR3 bases are TGTGCCAGCAGTTTAAGGGGGACTAGCGGGAGCAATGAGCAGTTCTTC. Translating it yields CASSLRGTSGSNEQFF.

The CDR3 sequence: CASSSVGEKLFF. The DNA of the CDR3 is TGTGCCAGCAGCTCGGTCGGGGAAAAACTGTTTTTT. The rearrangement joins TRBV7-2 to TRBJ1-4; D uncertain. Germline V gives CDR1 SGHTA, CDR2 FQGNSA. V lost 4 bases, J lost 8 bases, and 8 bases lay in between. The CDR3 contains 12 residues.

The chain combines TRBV7-2 with TRBJ2-3; D is undetermined. The CDR3 is 16 residues long. Germline-derived CDR1 and CDR2 are SGHTA and FQGNSA. V was clipped by 5 bases and J by 5 bases, with 20 bases between them. CDR3 nucleotides: TGTGCCAGCAGCAACCGACCGGCCCCGGACGTAGATACGCAGTATTTT. Its protein product is CASSNRPAPDVDTQYF.

CDR3 region: CASSLAGTSVSTDTQYF. The CDR3 DNA follows: TGTGCCAGCAGCTTAGCGGGGACTAGCGTTAGCACAGATACGCAGTATTTT. The gene calls are TRBV7-2 and TRBJ2-3; 10 nucleotides line up with TRBD2. This CDR3 is 17 amino acids long. V lost 0 bases, J lost 0 bases, and 3 bases stayed unmatched. The germline V gene has CDR1 SGHTA and CDR2 FQGNSA.

The chain is built from TRBV4-1 and TRBJ2-6, with D maybe TRBD1 (6 bases). V lost 4 bases, J lost 3 bases, and 10 bases lay in between. The CDR3 extends over 15 amino acids. Germline values: CDR1 MGHRA, CDR2 YSYEKL. CDR3 nucleotides: TGCGCCAGCAGCCCGCAGGGGTTTGGGGCCAACGTCCTGACTTTC. It codes for CASSPQGFGANVLTF.

In DNA, the CDR3 is TGTGCCAGCAGCTCGTCAGGACAGGGGGGCGGGGAGCTGTTTTTT. This sequence encodes CASSSSGQGGGELFF. This chain links TRBV7-9 with TRBJ2-2; 10 nucleotides match TRBD1. Germline V gene lookup returns CDR1 SEHNR and CDR2 FQNEAQ (reference sequence). The CDR3 contains 15 residues. The trim removed 4 bases at V and 7 bases at J, leaving 6 bases unmatched.

CDR3 protein: CASSLVPGSTGELFF. DNA for the CDR3: TGTGCCAGCAGCTTAGTACCGGGAAGCACCGGGGAGCTGTTTTTT. The chain links TRBV11-3 to TRBJ2-2; D may be TRBD2 (5 bases). Trimming took off 1 base at V and 4 bases at J, with 10 bases between the two ends. Germline assignment: CDR1 SGHNT and CDR2 YENEEA. This CDR3 region has 15 residues.

The count of this clone is one. This chain joins TRBV9 and TRBJ2-3, with 7 bases aligning to TRBD1. The CDR3 spans 15 residues. The germline gives CDR1 SGDLS, CDR2 YYNGEE. The J segment lost 6 bases and the V segment lost 4 bases, leaving 11 bases of the junction unmatched. As DNA, the CDR3 is TGTGCCAGCAGCCTACGACGGGACAGTGCGGATACGCAGTATTTT. Its protein product is CASSLRRDSADTQYF.

This chain connects TRBV5-6 to TRBJ2-5, with TRBD1 matching over 8 bases. Germline-derived CDR1 and CDR2 are SGHDT and YYEEEE. The CDR3 has 16 residues. The V gene end was trimmed by 0 bases and the J gene end by 3 bases; junction bases not matched to a gene: 7. This CDR3 is CASSLGTGSGEETQYF. In nucleotides, the CDR3 is TGTGCCAGCAGCTTGGGGACAGGGAGCGGCGAAGAGACCCAGTACTTC.

This rearrangement joins TRBV9 to TRBJ2-1; D might be TRBD1 (5 bases). V gave up 4 bases and J gave up 5 bases, with 16 bases separating them. The CDR3 runs 15 residues. CDR1 and CDR2 (germline): SGDLS, YYNGEE. CDR3 in amino acids: CASSPKFAGHNEQFF. The DNA for the CDR3 is TGTGCCAGCAGCCCCAAATTCGCAGGGCACAATGAGCAGTTCTTC.

V gene TRBV18 combines with J gene TRBJ1-2, with unresolved D. CDR3 length equals 15 residues. CDR1 and CDR2 (germline): KGHSH, LQKENI. Deletions cut 3 bases from V and 4 bases from J, with 15 bases between. CDR3 nucleotides: TGTGCCAGCTCACCGGAGAGTTCGTGGAGCTATGGCTACACCTTC. Protein sequence: CASSPESSWSYGYTF.

This chain uses TRBV6-1 with TRBJ2-1; a possible D gene is TRBD2 (6 bases). The CDR3 totals 14 residues. CDR1 is MNHNS, CDR2 SASEGT, per germline. The germline V and J ends were trimmed by 9 bases and 0 bases, with 12 bases remaining between them. Here the CDR3 DNA reads TGTGCCAGTCGTCGGGAGAGCTCCTACAATGAGCAGTTCTTC. Protein sequence: CASRRESSYNEQFF.

The CDR3 is CASGLRISGSTKNIQYF. DNA for the CDR3: TGTGCTAGTGGTTTACGAATTAGCGGGAGTACCAAAAACATTCAGTACTTC. V is TRBV12-5 and J is TRBJ2-4; 9 positions match TRBD2. The CDR3 length is 17 residues. CDR1 is LGHNT, CDR2 FRNRAP, per germline. The ends lost 3 bases at V and 2 bases at J; junction bases unmatched: 8.

Only one count was recorded for this clone. In the same sample, other DNA sequences code for this CDR3. V and J are TRBV9 and TRBJ1-1; D is unresolved. This CDR3 has 14 residues. V was shortened by 0 bases and J by 1 base, with 7 bases between the two germline ends. CDR1 is SGDLS, CDR2 YYNGEE, per germline. CDR3 nucleotides: TGTGCCAGCAGCGTAGGGTTAGCGAACACTGAAGCTTTCTTT. It translates to CASSVGLANTEAFF.